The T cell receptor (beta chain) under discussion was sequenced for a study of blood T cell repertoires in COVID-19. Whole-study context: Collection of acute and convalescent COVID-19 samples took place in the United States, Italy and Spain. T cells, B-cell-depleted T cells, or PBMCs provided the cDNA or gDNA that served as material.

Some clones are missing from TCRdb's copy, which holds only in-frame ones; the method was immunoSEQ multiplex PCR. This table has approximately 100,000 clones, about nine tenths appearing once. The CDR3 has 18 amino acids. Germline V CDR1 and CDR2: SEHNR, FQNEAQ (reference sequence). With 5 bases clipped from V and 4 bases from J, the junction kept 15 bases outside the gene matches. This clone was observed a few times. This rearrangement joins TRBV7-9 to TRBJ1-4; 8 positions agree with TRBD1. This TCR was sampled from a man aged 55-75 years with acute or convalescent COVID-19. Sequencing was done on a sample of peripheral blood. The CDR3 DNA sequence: TGTGCCAGCAGCCAAGAATCCCGGGACAGGTTCCATAATGAAAAACTGTTTTTT. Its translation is CASSQESRDRFHNEKLFF. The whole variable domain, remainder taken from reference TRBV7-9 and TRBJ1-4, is DTGVSQNPRHKITKRGQNVTFRCDPISEHNRLYWYRQTLGQGPEFLTYFQNEAQLEKSRLLSDRFSAERPKGSFSTLEIQRTEQGDSAMYLCASSQESRDRFHNEKLFFGSGTQLSVL.